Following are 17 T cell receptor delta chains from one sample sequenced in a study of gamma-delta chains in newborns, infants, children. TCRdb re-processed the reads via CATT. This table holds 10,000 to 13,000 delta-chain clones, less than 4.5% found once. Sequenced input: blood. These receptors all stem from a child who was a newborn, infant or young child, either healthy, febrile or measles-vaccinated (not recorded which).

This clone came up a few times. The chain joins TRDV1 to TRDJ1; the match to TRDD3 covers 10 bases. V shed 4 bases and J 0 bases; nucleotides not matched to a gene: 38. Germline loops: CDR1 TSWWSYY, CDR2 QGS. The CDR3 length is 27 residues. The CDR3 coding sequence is TGTGCTCTTGGGGTAACCACTCCTTCGGGAAGTACTTCCTACTTAGTACTGGGGGATCCGTACACCGATAAACTCATCTTT. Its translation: CALGVTTPSGSTSYLVLGDPYTDKLIF.

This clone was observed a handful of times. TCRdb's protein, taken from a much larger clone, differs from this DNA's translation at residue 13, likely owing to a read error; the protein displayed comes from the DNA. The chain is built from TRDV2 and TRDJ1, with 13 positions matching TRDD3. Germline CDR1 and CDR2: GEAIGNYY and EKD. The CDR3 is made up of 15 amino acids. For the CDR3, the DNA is TGTGCCTGTGACCCACTGGGGGATACGTCCGATAAATTCATCTTT. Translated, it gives CACDPLGDTSDKFIF.

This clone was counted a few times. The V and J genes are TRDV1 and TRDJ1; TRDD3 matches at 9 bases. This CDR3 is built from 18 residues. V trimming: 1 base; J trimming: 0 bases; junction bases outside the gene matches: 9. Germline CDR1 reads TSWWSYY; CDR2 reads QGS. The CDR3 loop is CALGEPWGYAKYTDKLIF. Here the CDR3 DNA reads TGTGCTCTTGGGGAACCCTGGGGATACGCTAAGTACACCGATAAACTCATCTTT.

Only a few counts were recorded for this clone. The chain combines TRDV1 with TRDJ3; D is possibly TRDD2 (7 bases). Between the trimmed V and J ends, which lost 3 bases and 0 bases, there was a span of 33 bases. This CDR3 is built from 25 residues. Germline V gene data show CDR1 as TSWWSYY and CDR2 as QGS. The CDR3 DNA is TGTGCTCTTGGGGAGGGGTTTCCTACTCTATGGGGATCAGGATGGAGCTCCTGGGACACCCGACAGATGTTTTTC. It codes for CALGEGFPTLWGSGWSSWDTRQMFF.

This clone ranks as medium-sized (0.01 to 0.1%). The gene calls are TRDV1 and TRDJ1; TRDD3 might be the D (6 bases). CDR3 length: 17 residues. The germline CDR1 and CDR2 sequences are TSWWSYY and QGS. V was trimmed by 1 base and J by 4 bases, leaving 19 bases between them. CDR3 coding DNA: TGTGCTCTTGGGGAACCAAGAGGCGGACCGGGGATCGATAAACTCATCTTT. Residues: CALGEPRGGPGIDKLIF.

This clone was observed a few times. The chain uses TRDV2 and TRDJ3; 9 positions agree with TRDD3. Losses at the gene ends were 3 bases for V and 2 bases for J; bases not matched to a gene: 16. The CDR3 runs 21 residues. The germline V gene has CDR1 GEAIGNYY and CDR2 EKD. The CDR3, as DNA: TGTGCCTGTGACCCCGGCAGCAGCTGGGGGATTCCCACCTGGGACACCCGACAGATGTTTTTC. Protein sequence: CACDPGSSWGIPTWDTRQMFF.

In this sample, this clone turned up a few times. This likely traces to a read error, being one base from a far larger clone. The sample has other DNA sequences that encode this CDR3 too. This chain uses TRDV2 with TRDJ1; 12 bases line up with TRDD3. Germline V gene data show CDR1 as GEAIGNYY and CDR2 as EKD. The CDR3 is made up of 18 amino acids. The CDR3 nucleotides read TGTGCCTGCGACACCATCCCTACTGGGGGATACTCGGACGATAAACTCATCTTT. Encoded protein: CACDTIPTGGYSDDKLIF.

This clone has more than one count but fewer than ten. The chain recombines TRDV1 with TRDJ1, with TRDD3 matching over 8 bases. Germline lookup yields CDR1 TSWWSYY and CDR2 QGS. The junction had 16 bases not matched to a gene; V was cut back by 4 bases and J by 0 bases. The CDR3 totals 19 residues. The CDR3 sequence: CALGVDRTGGPLYTDKLIF. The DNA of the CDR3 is TGTGCTCTTGGGGTAGACAGAACTGGGGGGCCTTTGTACACCGATAAACTCATCTTT.

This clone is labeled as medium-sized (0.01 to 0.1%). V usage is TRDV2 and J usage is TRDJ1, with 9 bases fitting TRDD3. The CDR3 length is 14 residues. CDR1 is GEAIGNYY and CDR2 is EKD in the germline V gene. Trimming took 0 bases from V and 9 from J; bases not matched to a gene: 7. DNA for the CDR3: TGTGCCTGTGACACCGCTGGGGGATTCAGTGAACTCATCTTT. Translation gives CACDTAGGFSELIF.

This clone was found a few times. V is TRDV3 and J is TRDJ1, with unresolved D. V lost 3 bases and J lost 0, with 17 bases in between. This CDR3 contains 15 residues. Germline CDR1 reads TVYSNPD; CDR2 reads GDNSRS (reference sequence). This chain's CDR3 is CAFPSPLVNTDKLIF. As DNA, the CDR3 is TGTGCCTTCCCGAGCCCCCTGGTCAACACCGATAAACTCATCTTT. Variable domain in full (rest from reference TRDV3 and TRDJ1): CDKVTQSSPDQTVASGSEVVLLCTYDTVYSNPDLFWYRIRPDYSFQFVFYGDNSRSEGADFTQGRFSVKHILTQKAFHLVISPVRTEDSATYYCAFPSPLVNTDKLIFGKGTRVTVEP.

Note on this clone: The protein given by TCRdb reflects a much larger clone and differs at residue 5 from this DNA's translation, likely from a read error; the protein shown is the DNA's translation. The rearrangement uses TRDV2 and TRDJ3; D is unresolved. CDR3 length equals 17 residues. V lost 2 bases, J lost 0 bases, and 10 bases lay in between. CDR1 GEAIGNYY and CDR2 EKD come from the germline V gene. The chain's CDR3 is CACDILSTSWDTRQMFF. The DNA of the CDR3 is TGTGCCTGTGACATCTTATCGACCTCCTGGGACACCCGACAGATGTTTTTC.

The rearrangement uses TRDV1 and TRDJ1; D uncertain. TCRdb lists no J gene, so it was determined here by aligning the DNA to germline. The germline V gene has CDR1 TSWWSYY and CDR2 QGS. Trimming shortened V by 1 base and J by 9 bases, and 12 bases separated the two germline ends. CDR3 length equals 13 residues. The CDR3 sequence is CALGEHPVGELIF. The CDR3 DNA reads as TGTGCTCTTGGGGAACATCCCGTGGGTGAACTCATCTTT.

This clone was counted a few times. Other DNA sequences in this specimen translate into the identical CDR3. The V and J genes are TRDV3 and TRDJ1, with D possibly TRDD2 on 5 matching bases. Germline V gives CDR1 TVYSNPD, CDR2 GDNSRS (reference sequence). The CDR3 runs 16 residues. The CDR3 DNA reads TGTGCTATTGCGAGACTTCCCCAGCCCTCAGCGGATAAACTCATCTTT. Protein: CAIARLPQPSADKLIF. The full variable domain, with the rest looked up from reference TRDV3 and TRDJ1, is CDKVTQSSPDQTVASGSEVVLLCTYDTVYSNPDLFWYRIRPDYSFQFVFYGDNSRSEGADFTQGRFSVKHILTQKAFHLVISPVRTEDSATYYCAIARLPQPSADKLIFGKGTRVTVEP.

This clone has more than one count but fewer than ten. CDR3 DNA sequence: TGTGCTCTTGGGAGACCATACGGTCAGGGGGATAGTTCTCCAAAACTCATCTTT. As protein: CALGRPYGQGDSSPKLIF. The J gene is TRDJ1, the V gene TRDV1; 8 positions agree with TRDD3. Germline V lookup: CDR1 TSWWSYY, CDR2 QGS. V was clipped by 5 bases and J by 8 bases; unmatched bases: 22. This CDR3 has 18 residues.

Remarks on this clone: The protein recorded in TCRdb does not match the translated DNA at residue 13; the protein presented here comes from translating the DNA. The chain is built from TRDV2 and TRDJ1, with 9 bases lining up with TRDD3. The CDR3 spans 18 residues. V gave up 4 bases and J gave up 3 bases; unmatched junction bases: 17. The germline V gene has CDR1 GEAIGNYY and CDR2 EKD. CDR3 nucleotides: TGTGCCTGTGATCCCTTGGTGGGGGATAAGAGTTACGCCGATAAACTCATCTTT. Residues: CACDPLVGDKSYADKLIF.

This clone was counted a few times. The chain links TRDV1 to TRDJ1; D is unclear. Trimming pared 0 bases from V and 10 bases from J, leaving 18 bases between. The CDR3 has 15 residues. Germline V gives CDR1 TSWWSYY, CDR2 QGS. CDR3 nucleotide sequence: TGTGCTCTTGGGGAACTTCTCTTGAGTCACTCGGGACTCATCTTT. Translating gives CALGELLLSHSGLIF.

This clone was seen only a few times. Here the CDR3 DNA reads TGTGCTCTTGGGGAACAGAGGAGCCTTCCTATCCTCACTGGGGGATACTACACCGATAAACTCATCTTT. This sequence encodes CALGEQRSLPILTGGYYTDKLIF. This chain joins TRDV1 and TRDJ1, with 12 bases lining up with TRDD3. V shed 1 base and J 0 bases; nucleotides not matched to a gene: 21. The CDR3 is 23 residues long. The germline V gene encodes CDR1 TSWWSYY and CDR2 QGS.